The subject of this entry is one TCR beta chain. Its antigen remains unknown. The CDR3 is made up of 16 amino acids. Germline V gene data show CDR1 as SGHTA and CDR2 as FQGTGA. V was clipped by 2 bases and J by 6 bases; unmatched bases: 9. The method was immunoSEQ multiplex PCR; TCRdb's version includes in-frame clones alone and lacks a portion of them. This sample yields about 68,000 clones, of which around 80% are seen a single time; 4.5% to 7% belongs to the top ten. Every patient had mismatch repair deficiency by PCR or immunohistochemistry. The TCR-sequenced patients were three responders to pembrolizumab. This sample was included in a study of PD-1 blockade in mismatch repair-deficient tumors. Whole-study context: Patients had 12 to 13 mismatch repair-deficient cancer types and were previously treated and progressing. Study outcomes and limitations: Tumor-resident clones, often absent from pretreatment blood, expanded after pembrolizumab and then contracted.

The source was peripheral blood, collected 2 weeks after starting pembrolizumab. The source of this sequence is an adult with mismatch repair-deficient cancer. The chain carries TRBV7-3 and TRBJ2-2, with 7 bases that match TRBD1. CDR3: CASSLRSGGNAGELFF. The CDR3 DNA reads as TGTGCCAGCAGCTTACGGTCAGGGGGTAACGCCGGGGAGCTGTTTTTT. Variable domain in full (rest from reference TRBV7-3 and TRBJ2-2): GAGVSQTPSNKVTEKGKYVELRCDPISGHTALYWYRQSLGQGPEFLIYFQGTGAADDSGLPNDRFFAVRPEGSVSTLKIQRTERGDSAVYLCASSLRSGGNAGELFFGEGSRLTVL.